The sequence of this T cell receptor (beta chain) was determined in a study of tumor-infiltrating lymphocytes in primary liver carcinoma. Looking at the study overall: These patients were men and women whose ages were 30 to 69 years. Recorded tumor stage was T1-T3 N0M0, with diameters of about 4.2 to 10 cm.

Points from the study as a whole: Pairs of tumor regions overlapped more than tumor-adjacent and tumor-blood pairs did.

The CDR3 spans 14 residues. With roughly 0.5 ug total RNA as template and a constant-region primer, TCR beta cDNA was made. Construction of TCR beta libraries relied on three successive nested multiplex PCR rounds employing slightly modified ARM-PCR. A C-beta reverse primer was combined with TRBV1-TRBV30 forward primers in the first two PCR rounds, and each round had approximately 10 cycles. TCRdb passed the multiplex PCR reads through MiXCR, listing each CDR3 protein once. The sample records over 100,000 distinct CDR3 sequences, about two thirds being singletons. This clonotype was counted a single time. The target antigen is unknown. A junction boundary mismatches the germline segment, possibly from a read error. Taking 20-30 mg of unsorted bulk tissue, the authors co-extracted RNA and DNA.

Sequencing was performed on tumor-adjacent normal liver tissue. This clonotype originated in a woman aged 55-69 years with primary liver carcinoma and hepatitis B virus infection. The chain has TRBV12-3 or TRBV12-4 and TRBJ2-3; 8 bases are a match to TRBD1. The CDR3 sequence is CANSPGGVADTQYF. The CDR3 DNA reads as TGTGCCAACAGTCCAGGGGGCGTCGCAGATACACAGTATTTT.